These 26 T cell receptor beta chains originate from one sample sequenced in a study of T cells in Graves' hyperthyroidism and ophthalmopathy. RNA transcripts gave rise to amplified TCR beta CDR3 regions. HTBI primers were used for first-round RT-PCR of the TCR CDR3. TCRdb fed the multiplex PCR reads into MiXCR, producing one record per CDR3 protein. The sample holds 360,000 or so distinct CDR3 sequences, approximately 16% seen once. Sequenced material: blood. The receptors come from a woman aged 55-70 years with Graves' ophthalmopathy.

Ten or more counts support this clonotype. For the CDR3, the DNA is TGCAGCGTTGCTCAGGGGGCAGCGAACACTGAAGCTTTCTTT. This gives the protein CSVAQGAANTEAFF. The chain recombines TRBV29-1 with TRBJ1-1; TRBD1 agrees at 8 bases. The CDR3 length is 14 residues. Germline loops: CDR1 SQVTM, CDR2 ANQGSEA. V dropped 4 bases and J dropped 1; count of bases not matched to a gene: 5.

This sequence joins TRBV7-6 and TRBJ2-7; D is possibly TRBD2 (6 bases). The CDR3 runs 17 residues. V gave up 0 bases and J gave up 2 bases, with 17 bases separating them. Germline-derived CDR1 and CDR2 are SGHVS and FNYEAQ. In nucleotides, the CDR3 is TGTGCCAGCAGCTTAGCGCCTGGGGGAGGAACGACCTACGAGCAGTACTTC. Translating it yields CASSLAPGGGTTYEQYF.

This rearrangement joins TRBV28 to TRBJ2-6; D gene unclear. Germline values: CDR1 MDHEN, CDR2 SYDVKM. V gave up 5 bases and J gave up 0 bases, with 5 bases separating them. The CDR3 consists of 14 residues. The CDR3 reads CASSAPSGANVLTF. The CDR3 DNA follows: TGTGCCAGCAGTGCGCCCTCTGGGGCCAACGTCCTGACTTTC.

The V and J genes are TRBV11-2 and TRBJ2-3, with D perhaps given as TRBD1 or TRBD2 (6 bases each). V lost 5 bases and J lost 1, with 16 bases in between. This CDR3 is 16 amino acids long. Per the germline V gene, CDR1 is SGHAT and CDR2 is FQNNGV. DNA for the CDR3: TGTGCCAGCAGCCAGGACATCGGGGGCGGCACAGATACGCAGTATTTT. Protein product: CASSQDIGGGTDTQYF.

This clonotype was seen many times. The V and J genes are TRBV24-1 and TRBJ1-5; D is possibly TRBD1 (5 bases). The V end lost 7 bases, the J end lost 0 bases, and 9 bases lay between the germline ends. CDR3 size: 14 residues. Per germline, CDR1 KGHDR and CDR2 SFDVKD. CDR3 DNA sequence: TGTGCCACCAGCGAGGGACTTAGCAATCAGCCCCAGCATTTT. It specifies CATSEGLSNQPQHF.

This clonotype came up a few times. The chain has TRBV6-1 and TRBJ1-2, with D unresolved. Trimming stripped 8 bases from V and 8 bases from J, with 18 bases between. The CDR3 loop spans 13 amino acids. Germline V CDR1 and CDR2: MNHNS, SASEGT. CDR3 nucleotides: TGTGCCAGCGGGAGGGCGAACCCGGAGGGCTACACCTTC. It codes for CASGRANPEGYTF.

This clonotype has ten or more counts. The rearrangement links TRBV20-1 to TRBJ2-1, with 14 bases matching TRBD2. Germline values: CDR1 DFQATT, CDR2 SNEGSKA (reference sequence). This CDR3 has 16 residues. The V gene end was trimmed by 6 bases and the J gene end by 9 bases; junction bases not matched to a gene: 13. The CDR3 DNA reads TGCAGTGCCGATGGAGCGGGACTAGCGGGAGTGAGTGAGCAGTTCTTC. Protein sequence: CSADGAGLAGVSEQFF.

This clonotype occurred a few times. V is TRBV20-1 and J is TRBJ2-1; 9 bases are a match to TRBD2. The CDR3 contains 14 residues. CDR1 is DFQATT and CDR2 is SNEGSKA in the germline V gene (reference sequence). J gave up 3 bases and V 1 base, and 1 base lay outside the gene matches. The CDR3 sequence is CSARVAGDYNEQFF. The DNA for the CDR3 is TGCAGTGCTAGAGTAGCGGGGGACTACAATGAGCAGTTCTTC.

This clonotype was seen many times. The chain carries TRBV6-1 and TRBJ2-7, with D unclear. The CDR3 length is 13 residues. V was cut by 1 base and J by 2 bases, with 6 bases left in between. The germline CDR1 and CDR2 sequences are MNHNS and SASEGT. This CDR3 reads CASSEGPTYEQYF. The CDR3 nucleotides are TGTGCCAGCAGTGAAGGACCGACCTACGAGCAGTACTTC.

The table lists this clonotype with a count of one. The chain joins TRBV25-1 to TRBJ2-1; D may be TRBD2 (6 bases). V lost 7 bases to trimming and J lost 0 bases, with 16 bases between them. The CDR3 covers 16 residues. Germline CDR1 and CDR2: MGHDK and SYGVNS. DNA for the CDR3: TGTGCCAGCACACCAGATGGGGGGTTCTCCTACAATGAGCAGTTCTTC. Translation: CASTPDGGFSYNEQFF.

The chain employs TRBV28 and TRBJ2-3; TRBD2 aligns across 13 bases. This CDR3 has 16 amino acids. The germline V gene has CDR1 MDHEN and CDR2 SYDVKM. V dropped 4 bases and J dropped 8; count of bases not matched to a gene: 9. CDR3 bases: TGTGCCAGCAGTTCCCCCACGAGACTAGCGGGAGGTACGCAGTATTTT. Translation: CASSSPTRLAGGTQYF.

This clonotype was found many times. The V and J genes are TRBV7-9 and TRBJ2-3; the match to TRBD2 covers 9 bases. Per germline, CDR1 SEHNR and CDR2 FQNEAQ (reference sequence). Trimming cost V 6 bases and J 3 bases; bases outside gene matches: 4. This CDR3 spans 14 amino acids. Here the CDR3 DNA reads TGTGCCAGCAGACCCAGCGGGAGGACAGATACGCAGTATTTT. Translation gives CASRPSGRTDTQYF.

The V call is TRBV5-1, the J call TRBJ2-2; D is undetermined. The V gene lost 0 bases and the J gene lost 7 bases, with 16 bases spanning the gap. Germline V gene sequence: CDR1 SGHRS, CDR2 YFSETQ. The CDR3 sequence is 16 residues long. The CDR3 nucleotides are TGCGCCAGCAGCTTGGCCGGATCCCTACCCATCGGGGAGCTGTTTTTT. This sequence encodes CASSLAGSLPIGELFF. The variable domain in full, with the rest retrieved from reference TRBV5-1 and TRBJ2-2, is KAGVTQTPRYLIKTRGQQVTLSCSPISGHRSVSWYQQTPGQGLQFLFEYFSETQRNKGNFPGRFSGRQFSNSRSEMNVSTLELGDSALYLCASSLAGSLPIGELFFGEGSRLTVL.

This clonotype was detected a few times. The chain combines TRBV25-1 with TRBJ1-1, with D maybe TRBD1 (6 bases). The length of the CDR3 is 13 residues. CDR1 and CDR2 (germline): MGHDK, SYGVNS. Trimming took off 6 bases at V and 6 bases at J, with 14 bases between the two ends. The CDR3 nucleotides are TGTGCCAGCAGCGCCCAGGGGTTAGCTGAAGCTTTCTTT. Translating gives CASSAQGLAEAFF.

The gene calls are TRBV29-1 and TRBJ2-7; D may be TRBD2 (5 bases). There are 14 residues in the CDR3. Trimming removed 1 base at V and 6 bases at J, with 16 bases between. In germline, CDR1 is SQVTM, CDR2 ANQGSEA. The CDR3 DNA reads as TGCAGCGTTGAAGGAGGTAGCGCCCCTCCCGAGCAGTACTTC. Translated, it gives CSVEGGSAPPEQYF.

This clonotype has ten or more counts. This sequence joins TRBV20-1 and TRBJ2-1; possible D gene TRBD1, 6 bases. Germline loops: CDR1 DFQATT, CDR2 SNEGSKA (reference sequence). The ends were cut back, 0 bases at V and 0 bases at J, with 9 bases in the middle. The CDR3 is 15 residues long. The CDR3 sequence is CSAREGADSYNEQFF. CDR3 coding DNA: TGCAGTGCTAGAGAGGGGGCCGACTCCTACAATGAGCAGTTCTTC.

At least ten counts were recorded for this clonotype. The chain employs TRBV20-1 and TRBJ2-1; 9 bases agree with TRBD2. Trimming at V came to 0 bases and at J to 8 bases, leaving 14 bases not matched to a gene. CDR1 and CDR2 from the germline V gene are DFQATT and SNEGSKA (reference sequence). This CDR3 region has 17 residues. The CDR3 is CSARDPGLGGRAHEQFF. CDR3 bases: TGCAGTGCTAGAGACCCCGGACTAGGCGGGAGGGCCCATGAGCAGTTCTTC.

This clonotype was counted at least ten times. V is TRBV24-1 and J is TRBJ2-3; perhaps TRBD2 as D (6 bases). CDR1 and CDR2 (germline): KGHDR, SFDVKD. V lost 7 bases to trimming and J lost 0 bases, with 10 bases between them. The CDR3 runs to 14 residues. The CDR3 here is CATRASGSTDTQYF. The CDR3 bases are TGTGCCACCAGAGCGAGCGGGAGCACAGATACGCAGTATTTT.

This clonotype was detected only once. It may be a read error: a sequence one base away is much more abundant. This rearrangement joins TRBV19 to TRBJ2-1, with 10 bases identical to TRBD2. The germline V gene encodes CDR1 LNHDA and CDR2 SQIVND (reference sequence). The length of the CDR3 is 16 residues. DNA of the CDR3: TGTGCCAGTAGTTTGGGACTAGCGACCTCCCACAATGAGCAGCTCTTC. Its translation: CASSLGLATSHNEQLF.

A remark on this clonotype: A junction boundary mismatches the germline segment, possibly from a read error. J is TRBJ2-3 and V is TRBV27, with D possibly matching TRBD1 (5 bases). Germline CDR1 is MNHEY and CDR2 is SMNVEV (reference sequence). The CDR3 has 16 amino acids. CDR3 nucleotide sequence: TGTGTCAGCAGAGGTTATTTAGGGGATAGCACAGATACGCAGTATTTT. It is translated as CVSRGYLGDSTDTQYF.

There are many counts of this clonotype. This chain links TRBV11-2 with TRBJ1-1, with D unresolved. Per the germline V gene, CDR1 is SGHAT and CDR2 is FQNNGV. The V end was cut by 0 bases, the J end by 0 bases, with 8 bases between. The CDR3 spans 15 residues. CDR3 nucleotide sequence: TGTGCCAGCAGCTTAGACAGTGCCATGAACACTGAAGCTTTCTTT. It is translated as CASSLDSAMNTEAFF. The whole variable domain, filled in from reference TRBV11-2 and TRBJ1-1, reads EAGVAQSPRYKIIEKRQSVAFWCNPISGHATLYWYQQILGQGPKLLIQFQNNGVVDDSQLPKDRFSAERLKGVDSTLKIQPAKLEDSAVYLCASSLDSAMNTEAFFGQGTRLTVV.

The chain uses TRBV5-4 and TRBJ2-5; possible D gene TRBD2, 6 bases. Per germline, CDR1 SGHNT and CDR2 YYREEE (reference sequence). The V end was cut by 3 bases, the J end by 2 bases, with 11 bases between. This CDR3 region has 14 residues. The CDR3 nucleotides are TGTGCCAGCAGCTGGGCAGGGACTCAAGAGACCCAGTACTTC. This translates into CASSWAGTQETQYF.

This rearrangement joins TRBV6-2 or TRBV6-3 to TRBJ1-5; the D is unclear. The CDR3 is 14 amino acids. Germline V gene data show CDR1 as MNHEY and CDR2 as SVGEGT. Trimming pared 6 bases from V and 1 base from J, leaving 10 bases between. The CDR3, as DNA: TGTGCCAGCAGATTAATTGCAAGCAATCAGCCCCAGCATTTT. Translation gives CASRLIASNQPQHF.

The table lists this clonotype with many counts. The chain links TRBV20-1 to TRBJ2-3; 8 nucleotides match TRBD1. The CDR3 is 16 amino acids. Looked up from germline, CDR1 is DFQATT and CDR2 is SNEGSKA (reference sequence). Trimming took 0 bases from V and 10 from J; bases not matched to a gene: 15. The CDR3 is CSARDPGTGYPEAQYF. In DNA form, the CDR3 reads TGCAGTGCTAGAGATCCTGGGACAGGATATCCTGAGGCGCAGTATTTT.

Many counts were recorded for this clonotype. V usage is TRBV2 and J usage is TRBJ2-5, with D possibly being TRBD1 or TRBD2 (5 bases each). Germline V gene data show CDR1 as SNHLY and CDR2 as FYNNEI. The CDR3 sequence is 13 residues long. Trimming pared 7 bases from V and 5 bases from J, leaving 14 bases between. CDR3 sequence (DNA): TGTGCCAGCACTGGGACCCGACGGGAGACCCAGTACTTC. It translates to CASTGTRRETQYF.

The chain employs TRBV29-1 and TRBJ2-5; D remains unclear. V lost 7 bases, J lost 4 bases, and 10 bases lay in between. The germline V gene has CDR1 SQVTM and CDR2 ANQGSEA. The CDR3 runs to 11 residues. CDR3 nucleotides: TGCAGCGCCCCGGTCGGAGAGACCCAGTACTTC. It translates to CSAPVGETQYF. Full variable domain (rest looked up from reference TRBV29-1 and TRBJ2-5): SAVISQKPSRDICQRGTSLTIQCQVDSQVTMMFWYRQQPGQSLTLIATANQGSEATYESGFVIDKFPISRPNLTFSTLTVSNMSPEDSSIYLCSAPVGETQYFGPGTRLLVL.